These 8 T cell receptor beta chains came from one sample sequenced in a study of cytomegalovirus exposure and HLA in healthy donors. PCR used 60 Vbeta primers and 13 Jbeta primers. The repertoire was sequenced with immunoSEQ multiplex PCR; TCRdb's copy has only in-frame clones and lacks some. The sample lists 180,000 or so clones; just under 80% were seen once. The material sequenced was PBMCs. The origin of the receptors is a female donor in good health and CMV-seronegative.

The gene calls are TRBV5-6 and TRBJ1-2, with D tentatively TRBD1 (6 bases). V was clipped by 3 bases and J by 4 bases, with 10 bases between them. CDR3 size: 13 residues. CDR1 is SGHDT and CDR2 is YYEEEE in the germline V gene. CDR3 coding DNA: TGTGCCAGCAGCTCGGACAGAGGCTATGGCTACACCTTC. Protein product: CASSSDRGYGYTF.

The CDR3 spells CSVPFGPSSYNEQFF. The CDR3 DNA follows: TGCAGCGTCCCATTTGGCCCCAGCTCCTACAATGAGCAGTTCTTC. V is TRBV29-1 and J is TRBJ2-1; D is undetermined. CDR3 length equals 15 residues. Germline assignment: CDR1 SQVTM and CDR2 ANQGSEA. V shed 6 bases and J shed 0 bases, with 15 bases lying between them.

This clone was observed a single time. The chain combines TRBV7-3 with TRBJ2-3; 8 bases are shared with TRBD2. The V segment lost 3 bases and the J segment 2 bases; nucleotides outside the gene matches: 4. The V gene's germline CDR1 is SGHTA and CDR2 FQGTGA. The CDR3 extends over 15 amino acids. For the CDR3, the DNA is TGTGCCAGCAGCTTGGACGGGGGGGCCACAGATACGCAGTATTTT. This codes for CASSLDGGATDTQYF.

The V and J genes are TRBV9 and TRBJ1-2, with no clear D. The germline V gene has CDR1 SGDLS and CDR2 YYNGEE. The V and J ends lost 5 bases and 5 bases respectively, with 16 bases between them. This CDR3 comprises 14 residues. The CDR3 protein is CASSLVPEQYGYTF. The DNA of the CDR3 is TGTGCCAGCAGTCTTGTCCCGGAACAGTATGGCTACACCTTC.

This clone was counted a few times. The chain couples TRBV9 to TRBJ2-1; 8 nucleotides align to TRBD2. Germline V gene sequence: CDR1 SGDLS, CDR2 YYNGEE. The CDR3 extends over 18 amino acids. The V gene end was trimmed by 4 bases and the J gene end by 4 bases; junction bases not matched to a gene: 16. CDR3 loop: CASSPRAGSGDLYNEQFF. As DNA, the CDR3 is TGTGCCAGCAGCCCCAGGGCGGGTAGCGGGGACTTATACAATGAGCAGTTCTTC.

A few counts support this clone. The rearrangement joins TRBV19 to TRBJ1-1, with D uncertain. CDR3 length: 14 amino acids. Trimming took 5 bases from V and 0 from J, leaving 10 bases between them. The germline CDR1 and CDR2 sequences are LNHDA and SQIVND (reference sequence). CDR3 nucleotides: TGTGCCAGTAGTGTCGGCGGGTTGAACACTGAAGCTTTCTTT. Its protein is CASSVGGLNTEAFF.

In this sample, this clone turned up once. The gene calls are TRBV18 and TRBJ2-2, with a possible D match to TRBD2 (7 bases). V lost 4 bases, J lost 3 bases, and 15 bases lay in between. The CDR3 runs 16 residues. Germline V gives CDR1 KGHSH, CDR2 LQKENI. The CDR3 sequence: CASSQGGSPHTGELFF. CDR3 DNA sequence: TGTGCCAGCTCACAGGGGGGGTCCCCCCACACCGGGGAGCTGTTTTTT.

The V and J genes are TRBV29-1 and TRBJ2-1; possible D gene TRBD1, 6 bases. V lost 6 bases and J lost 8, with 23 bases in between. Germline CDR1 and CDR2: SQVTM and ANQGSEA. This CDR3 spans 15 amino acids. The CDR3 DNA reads TGCAGCGTCGGGGAACCCAGGGGATCCCTTTATGAGCAGTTCTTC. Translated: CSVGEPRGSLYEQFF.